This T cell receptor (beta chain) was captured by sequencing in a study of T cells in Graves' hyperthyroidism and ophthalmopathy. This CDR3 has 14 amino acids. V lost 4 bases and J lost 5; bases outside the gene matches: 4. CDR1 is MDHEN, CDR2 SYDVKM, per germline. This clonotype was seen at least ten times. Among the patients, aged 18 to 65, hyperthyroidism was newly diagnosed and had lasted under 2 months. RNA transcripts provided the source from which TCR beta CDR3 regions were amplified. RT-PCR in the first round (using the HTBI primer set) targeted the TCR CDR3. MiXCR was run by TCRdb on the multiplex PCR reads, yielding one entry per CDR3 protein. The sample includes over 650,000 distinct CDR3 sequences, roughly 15% of them seen just once.

This chain connects TRBV28 to TRBJ2-4; TRBD1 aligns across 8 bases. The receptor was derived from a man in his late teens or twenties with Graves' hyperthyroidism. Sequencing was performed on blood. Written as DNA, the CDR3 is TGTGCCAGCAGTTGGGGACAGGTACAAAACATTCAGTACTTC. Translated, it gives CASSWGQVQNIQYF.